The rows below give T cell receptor beta chains drawn from one sample of a study of blood T cells in healthy people across ages. MiXCR, run by TCRdb on the 5' RACE reads, gives a single entry per CDR3 protein. The table includes 1,500,000 or so distinct CDR3 sequences, 59% detected once. Sequenced sample: blood. These receptors were obtained from a man in his late teens or twenties in good health. Both conserved end residues are part of each CDR3. A D gene is named only where the DNA matches it firmly. Size tells how often a clone was seen (once, few, many) or the class of an expanded clone, and some rows leave it out.

d_call,clone_size,v_call,j_call,cdr3_nt,cdr3_aa
TRBD1,few,TRBV7-2,TRBJ2-6,TGTGCCAGCAGCAAAGACAGGGCTGGGGCCAACGTCCTGACTTTC,CASSKDRAGANVLTF
TRBD2,NA,TRBV20-1,TRBJ2-3,TGCAGTGCTCCCTCGGCGGGGGTAGGGGCAGATACGCAGTATTTT,CSAPSAGVGADTQYF
NA,NA,TRBV20-1,TRBJ2-5,TGCAGTGCTAGAATCGGACTGGTGGTAGAGACCCAGTACTTC,CSARIGLVVETQYF
NA,NA,TRBV4-1,TRBJ2-5,TGCGCCAGCAGCCAATTGCTGGTCAATGAGCAGTACTTC,CASSQLLVNEQYF
TRBD1,NA,TRBV7-9,TRBJ2-6,TGTGCCAGCAGCCGGACAGGGGTTGGGGCCAACGTCCTGAGTTTC,CASSRTGVGANVLSF
NA,NA,TRBV29-1,TRBJ2-7,TGCAGCGTTGTCCAGGAATCATCCTACGAGCAGTACTTC,CSVVQESSYEQYF
TRBD2,NA,TRBV20-1,TRBJ2-3,TGCAGTACAGAAAGCGGGGTGAGCACAGATACGCAGTATTTT,CSTESGVSTDTQYF
NA,few,TRBV13,TRBJ1-5,TGTGCCAGCAGCATGAGGGGGGGTTGGCAGCCCCAGCATTTT,CASSMRGGWQPQHF
NA,NA,TRBV25-1,TRBJ2-5,TGTGCCAGCAGTGAATCCGGGACACTCATTCCGAGGGCCGCCAATGAGCAGTACTTC,CASSESGTLIPRAANEQYF
NA,NA,TRBV6-6,TRBJ2-2,TGTGCCAGCAGTTACCAGGCGGAGGGGGCCGGGGAGCTGTTTTTT,CASSYQAEGAGELFF
NA,NA,TRBV7-9,TRBJ2-4,TGTGCCAGCAGCTTAGAAGGACAGAGAGCCAAAAACATTCAGTACTTC,CASSLEGQRAKNIQYF
TRBD1,few,TRBV14,TRBJ2-2,TGTGCCAGCAGCCAACAGGGGGCTCGGAACACCGGGGAGCTGTTTTTT,CASSQQGARNTGELFF
NA,NA,TRBV4-1,TRBJ1-5,TGCGCCAGCAGCCAGGCTCCCGGGGGGGATCAGCCCCAGCATTTT,CASSQAPGGDQPQHF
TRBD1,few,TRBV27,TRBJ2-7,TGTGCCAGCAGAGACGGACAGGGATGGACATACGAGCAGTACTTC,CASRDGQGWTYEQYF
NA,NA,TRBV13,TRBJ2-3,TGTGCCAGCAGCTCGAGGGGGACGGCAACTAGCACAGATACGCAGTATTTT,CASSSRGTATSTDTQYF
NA,NA,TRBV7-2,TRBJ2-3,TGTGCCAGCAGCTTTCGGGGTCAGCCTAGCACAGATACGCAGTATTTT,CASSFRGQPSTDTQYF
NA,NA,TRBV20-1,TRBJ2-7,TGCAGTGCTAGAGACAGGGAAGAGGAGTACGAGCAGTACTTC,CSARDREEEYEQYF
NA,few,TRBV4-1,TRBJ2-1,TGCGCCAGCAGCCAGGGGGGTAGGTTCAATGAGCAGTTCTTC,CASSQGGRFNEQFF
TRBD2,few,TRBV5-1,TRBJ2-2,TGCGCCAGCTTGGACAACCGGCCTGAAGCGGGAAACACCGGGGAGCTGTTTTTT,CASLDNRPEAGNTGELFF
TRBD2,few,TRBV2,TRBJ2-1,TGTGCCAGCTACCTAGAGGGGACTAGCGGGGCCAATGAGCAGTTCTTC,CASYLEGTSGANEQFF
TRBD1,NA,TRBV28,TRBJ1-1,TGTGCCAGCAGGGCCCCAGGGACAGGCACTGAAGCTTTCTTT,CASRAPGTGTEAFF
NA,NA,TRBV5-4,TRBJ1-2,TGTGCCAGCACCGAAAACCCCTCCTATGGCTACACCTTC,CASTENPSYGYTF
NA,NA,TRBV12-3/TRBV12-4,TRBJ2-7,TGTGCCAGCAGTTTCGATGGGGTCCCCTACGAGCAGTACTTC,CASSFDGVPYEQYF
NA,few,TRBV10-3,TRBJ2-7,TGTGCCATCAGTGAGCGTCAGTGGTACGAGCAGTACTTC,CAISERQWYEQYF
NA,NA,TRBV15,TRBJ2-4,TGTGCCACCAGCACGATCGGGTTCAGACAGTACTTC,CATSTIGFRQYF
NA,NA,TRBV29-1,TRBJ2-7,TGCAGCGCCGGGGGGCAGGGAACCTACGAGCAGTACTTC,CSAGGQGTYEQYF
NA,NA,TRBV4-1,TRBJ1-5,TGCGCCAGCAGCCAAGTTCTAGGGGGACAGCCCCAGCATTTT,CASSQVLGGQPQHF
TRBD1,NA,TRBV29-1,TRBJ2-2,TGCAGCGCTACGGGACAGGGTAACGCCGGGGAGCTGTTTTTT,CSATGQGNAGELFF
NA,few,TRBV2,TRBJ2-3,TGTGCCAGCAGTGAATGGGGCAGCACAGATACGCAGTATTTT,CASSEWGSTDTQYF
NA,NA,TRBV11-3,TRBJ2-5,TGTGCCAGCAGCGCGACCTATCCAGAGACCCAGTACTTC,CASSATYPETQYF
NA,NA,TRBV20-1,TRBJ1-2,TGCAGTGCTAGGGGGCAGGAAGATGGCTACACCTTC,CSARGQEDGYTF
NA,NA,TRBV15,TRBJ1-1,TGTGCCACCAGCACATCAACAGGTTTCACTGAAGCTTTCTTT,CATSTSTGFTEAFF
TRBD2,NA,TRBV4-1,TRBJ2-1,TGCGCCAGCAGCCAAGTAGCGGGAGGGTTCTACAATGAGCAGTTCTTC,CASSQVAGGFYNEQFF
NA,NA,TRBV5-5,TRBJ2-2,TGTGCCAGCAGCTACCGGGAGGGGGCCACCGGGGAGCTGTTTTTT,CASSYREGATGELFF
NA,NA,TRBV15,TRBJ2-7,TGTGCCACCAGCAGAGAGGGTGGAACCTACGAGCAGTACTTC,CATSREGGTYEQYF
NA,NA,TRBV25-1,TRBJ2-7,TGTGCCAGCAGTCAAACTCAGGGTGGCGAGCAGTACTTC,CASSQTQGGEQYF
NA,NA,TRBV20-1,TRBJ1-6,TGCAGTGCCCCACAAGGACAGATACACTCCAGTTCACCCCTCCACTTT,CSAPQGQIHSSSPLHF
NA,NA,TRBV29-1,TRBJ2-7,TGCAGCGTGGCCCCAGACAGGCTCTACGAGCAGTACTTC,CSVAPDRLYEQYF
TRBD2,NA,TRBV11-2,TRBJ2-7,TGTGCCAGCAGCTTAGAGGCGGGCGGGAGGTCCTACGAGCAGTACTTC,CASSLEAGGRSYEQYF
NA,NA,TRBV12-3/TRBV12-4,TRBJ2-5,TGTGCCAGCAGTGAGGGCTGGACGCTCCAAGAGACCCAGTACTTC,CASSEGWTLQETQYF
TRBD1,NA,TRBV10-3,TRBJ2-4,TGTGCCATCAGCCCCGGGACAGGGGAGGCCATTCAGTACTTC,CAISPGTGEAIQYF
TRBD1,NA,TRBV4-2,TRBJ2-1,TGTGCCAGCAGCCGTGACAGGGGCCACTACAATGAGCAGTTCTTC,CASSRDRGHYNEQFF
NA,NA,TRBV5-5,TRBJ1-2,TGTGCCAGCAGCTTGGAGTTAAGGCCGACGAATGGCTACACCTTC,CASSLELRPTNGYTF